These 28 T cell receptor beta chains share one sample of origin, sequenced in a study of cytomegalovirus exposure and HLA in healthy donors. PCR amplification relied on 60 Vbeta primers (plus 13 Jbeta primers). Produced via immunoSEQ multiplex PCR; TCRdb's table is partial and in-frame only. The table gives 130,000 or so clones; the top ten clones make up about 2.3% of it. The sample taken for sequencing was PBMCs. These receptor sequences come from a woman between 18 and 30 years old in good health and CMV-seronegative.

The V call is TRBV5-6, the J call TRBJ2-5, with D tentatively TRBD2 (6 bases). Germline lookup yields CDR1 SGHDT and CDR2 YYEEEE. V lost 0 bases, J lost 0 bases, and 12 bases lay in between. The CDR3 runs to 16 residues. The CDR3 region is CASSLGGGLYQETQYF. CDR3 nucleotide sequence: TGTGCCAGCAGCTTGGGGGGAGGTCTTTACCAAGAGACCCAGTACTTC.

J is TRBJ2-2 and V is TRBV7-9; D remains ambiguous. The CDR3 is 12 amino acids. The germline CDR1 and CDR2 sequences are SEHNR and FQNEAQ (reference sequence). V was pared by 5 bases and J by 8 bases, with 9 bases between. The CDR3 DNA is TGTGCCAGCAGCCTGCGTCCGGGGGAGCTGTTTTTT. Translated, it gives CASSLRPGELFF.

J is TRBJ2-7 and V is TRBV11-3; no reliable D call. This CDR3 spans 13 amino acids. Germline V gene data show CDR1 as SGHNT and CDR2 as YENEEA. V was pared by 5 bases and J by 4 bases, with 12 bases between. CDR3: CASSPVNRYEQYV. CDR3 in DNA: TGTGCCAGCAGCCCCGTGAACAGATACGAGCAGTACGTC.

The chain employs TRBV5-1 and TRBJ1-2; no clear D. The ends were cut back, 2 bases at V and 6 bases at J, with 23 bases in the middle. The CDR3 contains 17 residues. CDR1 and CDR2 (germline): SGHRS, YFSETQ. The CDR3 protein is CASSFSGTRDLSDGYTF. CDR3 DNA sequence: TGCGCCAGCAGCTTTTCAGGAACCCGCGACCTGTCGGATGGCTACACCTTC.

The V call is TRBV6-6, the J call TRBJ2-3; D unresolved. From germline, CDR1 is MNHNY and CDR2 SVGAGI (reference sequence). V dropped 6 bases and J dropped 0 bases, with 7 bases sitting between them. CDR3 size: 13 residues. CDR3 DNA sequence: TGTGCCAGCAGCCCTCCGAGCACAGATACGCAGTATTTT. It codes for CASSPPSTDTQYF.

CDR3 sequence (DNA): TGTGCCAGCAGCCAAGTAGGGGGAGAGACCCAGTACTTC. This sequence encodes CASSQVGGETQYF. V is TRBV4-2 and J is TRBJ2-5, with D maybe TRBD1 (6 bases). This CDR3 has 13 amino acids. The germline gives CDR1 LGHNA, CDR2 YNFKEQ. Between the trimmed V and J ends, which lost 1 base and 4 bases, there was a span of 7 bases.

CDR3 loop: CASSALAGATDTQYF. The CDR3 nucleotides are TGTGCCAGCAGTGCGCTAGCGGGGGCCACAGATACGCAGTATTTT. The chain joins TRBV2 to TRBJ2-3; 10 bases map to TRBD2. After removal of 4 bases from V and 2 bases from J, the junction contained 3 bases not matched to a gene. CDR1 SNHLY and CDR2 FYNNEI come from the germline V gene. This CDR3 contains 15 residues.

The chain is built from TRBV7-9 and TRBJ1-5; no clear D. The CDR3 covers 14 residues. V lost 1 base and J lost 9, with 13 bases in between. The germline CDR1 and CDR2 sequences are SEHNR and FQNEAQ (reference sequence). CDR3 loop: CASSLDAGPWPQHF. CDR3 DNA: TGTGCCAGCAGCTTAGATGCAGGCCCTTGGCCCCAGCATTTT. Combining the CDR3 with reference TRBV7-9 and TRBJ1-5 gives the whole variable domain DTGVSQNPRHKITKRGQNVTFRCDPISEHNRLYWYRQTLGQGPEFLTYFQNEAQLEKSRLLSDRFSAERPKGSFSTLEIQRTEQGDSAMYLCASSLDAGPWPQHFGDGTRLSIL.

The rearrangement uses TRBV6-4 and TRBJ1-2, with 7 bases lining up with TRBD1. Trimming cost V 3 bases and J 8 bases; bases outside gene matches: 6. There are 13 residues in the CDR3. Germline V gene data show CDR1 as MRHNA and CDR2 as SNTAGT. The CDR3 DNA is TGTGCCAGCAGTGAAATGACAGGGACCGGCTACACCTTC. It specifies CASSEMTGTGYTF.

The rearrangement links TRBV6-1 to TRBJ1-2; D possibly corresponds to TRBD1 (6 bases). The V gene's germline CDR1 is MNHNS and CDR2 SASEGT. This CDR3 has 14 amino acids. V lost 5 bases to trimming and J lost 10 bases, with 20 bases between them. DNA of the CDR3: TGTGCCAGCAGTTCCAAGGACAGATCCGGGTTCTACACCTTC. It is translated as CASSSKDRSGFYTF.

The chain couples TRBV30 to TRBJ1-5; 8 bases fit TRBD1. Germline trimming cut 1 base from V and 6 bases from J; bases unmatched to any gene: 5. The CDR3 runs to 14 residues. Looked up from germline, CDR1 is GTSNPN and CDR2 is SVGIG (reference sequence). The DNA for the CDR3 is TGTGCCTGGAGTGGGGGACAGGCCGTTCAGCCCCAGCATTTT. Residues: CAWSGGQAVQPQHF.

CDR3 bases: TGTGCCAGCAGGACGACGATGACAGGGGCGAAGGGCTACACCTTC. It yields the protein CASRTTMTGAKGYTF. The chain recombines TRBV6-5 with TRBJ1-2; 8 bases line up with TRBD1. Losses at the gene ends were 6 bases for V and 8 bases for J; bases not matched to a gene: 14. This CDR3 has 15 amino acids. Germline V gene lookup returns CDR1 MNHEY and CDR2 SVGAGI.

Here the CDR3 reads CASSSRLAGEAGELFF. The CDR3, as DNA: TGTGCCAGCAGCTCCCGACTAGCGGGAGAGGCCGGGGAGCTGTTTTTT. The rearrangement links TRBV7-7 to TRBJ2-2; the match to TRBD2 covers 12 bases. V was clipped by 4 bases and J by 6 bases; unmatched bases: 6. The CDR3 sequence is 16 residues long. The V gene's germline CDR1 is SSHAT and CDR2 FNYEAQ (reference sequence).

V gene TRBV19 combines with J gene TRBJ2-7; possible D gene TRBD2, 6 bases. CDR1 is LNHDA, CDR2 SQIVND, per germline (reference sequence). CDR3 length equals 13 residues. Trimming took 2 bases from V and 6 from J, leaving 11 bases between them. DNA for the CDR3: TGTGCCAGTAGTATAACATGGAGGGGCGAGCAGTACGTC. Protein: CASSITWRGEQYV.

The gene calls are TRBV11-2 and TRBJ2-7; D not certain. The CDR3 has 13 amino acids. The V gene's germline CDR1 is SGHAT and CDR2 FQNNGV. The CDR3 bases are TGTGCCAGCAGCTTAGCCGTTTATGAGGTTTGGCACGTC. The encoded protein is CASSLAVYEVWHV.

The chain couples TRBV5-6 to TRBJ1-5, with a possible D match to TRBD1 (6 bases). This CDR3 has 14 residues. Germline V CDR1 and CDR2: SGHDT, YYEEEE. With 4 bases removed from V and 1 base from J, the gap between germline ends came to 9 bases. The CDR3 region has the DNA TGTGCCAGCAGCCCAGACAGGAGCAATCAGCCCCAGCATTTT. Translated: CASSPDRSNQPQHF.

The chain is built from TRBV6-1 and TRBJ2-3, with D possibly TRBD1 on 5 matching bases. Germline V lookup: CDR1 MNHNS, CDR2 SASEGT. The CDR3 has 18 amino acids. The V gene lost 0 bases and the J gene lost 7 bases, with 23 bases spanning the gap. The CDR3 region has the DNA TGTGCCAGCAGTGAAGCAGAGGCAGGGCGTCCTCTTAAACATACGCAGTATTTT. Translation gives CASSEAEAGRPLKHTQYF.

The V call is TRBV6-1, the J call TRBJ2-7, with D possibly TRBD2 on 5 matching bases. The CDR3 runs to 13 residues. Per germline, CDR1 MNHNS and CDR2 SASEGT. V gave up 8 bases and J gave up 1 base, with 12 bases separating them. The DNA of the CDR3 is TGTGCCAGCTCGCCTGGGAGTTCCTACGAGCAGTACTTC. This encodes CASSPGSSYEQYF.

The CDR3 DNA is TGTGCCAGCAGCTTAGGATGGCGGGACGAGCAGTACTTC. It specifies CASSLGWRDEQYF. This chain uses TRBV11-3 with TRBJ2-7, with D perhaps matching TRBD2 (5 bases). V was clipped by 1 base and J by 5 bases, with 9 bases between them. Germline V lookup: CDR1 SGHNT, CDR2 YENEEA. The CDR3 is made up of 13 amino acids.

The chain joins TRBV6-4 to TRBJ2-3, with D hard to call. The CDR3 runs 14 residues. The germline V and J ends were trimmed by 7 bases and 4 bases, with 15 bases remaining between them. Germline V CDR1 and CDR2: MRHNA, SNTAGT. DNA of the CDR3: TGTGCCAGCAATCTTTCGGGTTGGGCAGATACGCAGTATTTT. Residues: CASNLSGWADTQYF.

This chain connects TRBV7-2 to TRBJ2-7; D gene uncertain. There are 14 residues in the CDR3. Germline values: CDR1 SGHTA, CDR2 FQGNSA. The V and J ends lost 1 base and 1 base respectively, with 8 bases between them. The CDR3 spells CASSLGLGSYEQYV. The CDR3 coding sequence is TGTGCCAGCAGCTTAGGACTCGGGTCCTACGAGCAGTACGTC.

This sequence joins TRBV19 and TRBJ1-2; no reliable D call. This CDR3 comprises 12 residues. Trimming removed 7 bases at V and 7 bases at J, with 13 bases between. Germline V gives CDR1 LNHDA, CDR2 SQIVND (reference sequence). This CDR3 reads CASTRWGGGYTF. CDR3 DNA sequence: TGTGCCAGTACCCGCTGGGGAGGTGGCTACACCTTC.

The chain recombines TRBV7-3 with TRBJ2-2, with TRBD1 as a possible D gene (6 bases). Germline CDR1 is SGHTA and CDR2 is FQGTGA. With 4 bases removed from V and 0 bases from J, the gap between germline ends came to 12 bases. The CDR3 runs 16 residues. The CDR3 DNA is TGTGCCAGCAGCTCCAGGGGCCCTACGAACACCGGGGAGCTGTTTTTT. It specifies CASSSRGPTNTGELFF.

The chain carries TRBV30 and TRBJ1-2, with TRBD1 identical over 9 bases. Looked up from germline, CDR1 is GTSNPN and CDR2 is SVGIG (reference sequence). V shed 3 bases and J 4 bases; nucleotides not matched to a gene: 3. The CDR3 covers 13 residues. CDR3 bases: TGTGCCTGGAGAGACAGGGGGAGCTATGGCTACACCTTC. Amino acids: CAWRDRGSYGYTF.

In nucleotides, the CDR3 is TGTGCCACCAGCAGAGATTCCAGGTACCAAGCTTTCTTT. Translated: CATSRDSRYQAFF. This chain uses TRBV15 with TRBJ1-1; D is unresolved. V shed 0 bases and J shed 9 bases, with 11 bases lying between them. Germline V gene lookup returns CDR1 LNHNV and CDR2 YYDKDF (reference sequence). The CDR3 is 13 amino acids.

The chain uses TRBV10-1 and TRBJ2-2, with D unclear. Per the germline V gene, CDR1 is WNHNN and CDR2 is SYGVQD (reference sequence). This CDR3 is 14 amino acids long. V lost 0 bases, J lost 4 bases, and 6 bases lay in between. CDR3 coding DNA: TGCGCCAGCAGTGAGTCAATTCTCACCGGGGAGCTGTTTTTT. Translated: CASSESILTGELFF.

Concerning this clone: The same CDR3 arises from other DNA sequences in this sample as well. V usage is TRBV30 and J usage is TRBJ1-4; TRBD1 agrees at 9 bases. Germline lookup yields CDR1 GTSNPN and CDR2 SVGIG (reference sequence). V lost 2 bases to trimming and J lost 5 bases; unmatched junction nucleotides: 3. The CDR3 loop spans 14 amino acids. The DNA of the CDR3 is TGTGCCTGGAGTTTGGGACAGGGAAATGAAAAACTGTTTTTT. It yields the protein CAWSLGQGNEKLFF.

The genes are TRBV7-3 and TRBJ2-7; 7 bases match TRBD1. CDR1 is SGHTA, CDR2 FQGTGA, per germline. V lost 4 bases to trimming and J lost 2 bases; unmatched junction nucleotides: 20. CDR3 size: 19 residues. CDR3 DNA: TGTGCCAGCAGCTCGAACTTGCCTTTGGACAGGAACTTAACCTACGAGCAGTACGTC. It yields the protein CASSSNLPLDRNLTYEQYV.